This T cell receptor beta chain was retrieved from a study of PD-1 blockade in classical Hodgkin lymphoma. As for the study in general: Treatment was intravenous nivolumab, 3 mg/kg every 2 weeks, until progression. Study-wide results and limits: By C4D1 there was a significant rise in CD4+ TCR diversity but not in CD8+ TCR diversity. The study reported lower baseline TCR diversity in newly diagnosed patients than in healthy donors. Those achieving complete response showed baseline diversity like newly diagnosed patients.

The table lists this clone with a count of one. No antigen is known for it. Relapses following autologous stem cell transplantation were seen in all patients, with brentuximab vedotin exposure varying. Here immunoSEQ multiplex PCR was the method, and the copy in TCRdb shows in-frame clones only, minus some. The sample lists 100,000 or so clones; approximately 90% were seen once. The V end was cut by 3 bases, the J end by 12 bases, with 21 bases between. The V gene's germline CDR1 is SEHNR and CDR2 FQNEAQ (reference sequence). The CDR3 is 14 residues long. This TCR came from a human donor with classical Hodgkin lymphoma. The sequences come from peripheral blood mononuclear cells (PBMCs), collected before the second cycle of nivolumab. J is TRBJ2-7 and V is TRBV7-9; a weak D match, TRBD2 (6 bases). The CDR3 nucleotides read TGTGCCAGCAGCTTCCGGGACGGGGGAGCGAGGTGGTACTTC. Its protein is CASSFRDGGARWYF.